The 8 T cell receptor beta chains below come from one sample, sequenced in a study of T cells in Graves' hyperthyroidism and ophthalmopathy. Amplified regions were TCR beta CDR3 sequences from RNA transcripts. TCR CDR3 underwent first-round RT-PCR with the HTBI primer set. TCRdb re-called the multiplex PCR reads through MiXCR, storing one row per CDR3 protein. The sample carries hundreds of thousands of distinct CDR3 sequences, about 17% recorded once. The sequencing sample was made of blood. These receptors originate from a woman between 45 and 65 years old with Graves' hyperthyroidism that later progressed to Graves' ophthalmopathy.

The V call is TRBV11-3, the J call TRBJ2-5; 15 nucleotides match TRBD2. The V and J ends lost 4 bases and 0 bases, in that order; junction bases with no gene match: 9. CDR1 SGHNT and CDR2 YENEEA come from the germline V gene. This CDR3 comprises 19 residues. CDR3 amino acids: CASSSGTSGGSIYQETQYF. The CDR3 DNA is TGTGCCAGCAGCTCCGGGACTAGCGGGGGGTCGATTTACCAAGAGACCCAGTACTTC.

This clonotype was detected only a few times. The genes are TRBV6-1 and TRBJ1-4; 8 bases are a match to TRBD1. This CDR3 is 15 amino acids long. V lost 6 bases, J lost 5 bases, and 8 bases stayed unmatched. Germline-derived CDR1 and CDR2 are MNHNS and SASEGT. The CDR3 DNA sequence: TGTGCCAGCAGGACAGGGGACTCCACCAATGAAAAACTGTTTTTT. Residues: CASRTGDSTNEKLFF.

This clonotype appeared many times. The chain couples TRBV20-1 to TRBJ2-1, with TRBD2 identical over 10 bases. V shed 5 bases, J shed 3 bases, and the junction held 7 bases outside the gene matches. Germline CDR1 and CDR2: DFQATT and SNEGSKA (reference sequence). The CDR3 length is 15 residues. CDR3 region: CSAPSGGANYNEQFF. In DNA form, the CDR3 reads TGCAGTGCTCCGAGCGGGGGGGCGAACTACAATGAGCAGTTCTTC.

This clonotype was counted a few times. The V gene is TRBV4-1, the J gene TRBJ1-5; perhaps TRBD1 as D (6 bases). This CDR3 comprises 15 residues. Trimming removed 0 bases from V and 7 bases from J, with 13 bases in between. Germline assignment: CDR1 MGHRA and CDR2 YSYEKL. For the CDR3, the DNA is TGCGCCAGCAGCCAAGATTCTAGGACAGAGCAGCCCCAGCATTTT. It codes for CASSQDSRTEQPQHF.

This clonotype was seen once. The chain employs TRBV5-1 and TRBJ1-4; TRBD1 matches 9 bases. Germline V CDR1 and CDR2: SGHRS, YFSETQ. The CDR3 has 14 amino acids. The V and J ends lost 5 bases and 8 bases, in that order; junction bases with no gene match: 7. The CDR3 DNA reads TGCGCCAGCAGGCCTACAGGGGGCGAGGAAAAACTGTTTTTT. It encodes CASRPTGGEEKLFF.

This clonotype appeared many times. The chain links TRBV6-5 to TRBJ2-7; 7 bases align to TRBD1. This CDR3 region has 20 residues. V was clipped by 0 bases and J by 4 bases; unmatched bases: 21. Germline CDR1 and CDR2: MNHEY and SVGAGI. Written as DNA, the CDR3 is TGTGCCAGCAGTTACTCCTTTCGTCTACAGGGGCGAGGTGGTGGTTACGAGCAGTACTTC. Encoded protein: CASSYSFRLQGRGGGYEQYF.

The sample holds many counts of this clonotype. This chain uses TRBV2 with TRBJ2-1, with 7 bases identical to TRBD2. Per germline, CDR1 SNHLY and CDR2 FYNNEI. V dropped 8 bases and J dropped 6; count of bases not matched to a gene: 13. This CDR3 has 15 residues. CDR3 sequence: CASEFRGRVSNEQFF. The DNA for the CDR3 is TGTGCCAGCGAGTTCCGGGGGAGGGTGAGCAATGAGCAGTTCTTC.

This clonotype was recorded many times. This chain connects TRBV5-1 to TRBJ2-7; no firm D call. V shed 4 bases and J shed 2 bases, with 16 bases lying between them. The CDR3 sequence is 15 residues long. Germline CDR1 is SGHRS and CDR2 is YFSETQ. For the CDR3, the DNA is TGCGCCAGCAGCCCCCGTGAGGACGGTGCCTACGAGCAGTACTTC. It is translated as CASSPREDGAYEQYF.